This T cell receptor (beta chain) was retrieved from a study of blood T cell repertoires in COVID-19. As for the study in general: Sample material is recorded as cDNA or gDNA derived from T cells, B-cell-depleted T cells, or PBMCs.

The germline V gene encodes CDR1 SGHNT and CDR2 YYREEE (reference sequence). V was pared by 3 bases and J by 2 bases, with 5 bases of the junction left unmatched. The length of the CDR3 is 16 residues. TCRdb's table, derived via immunoSEQ multiplex PCR, lists solely in-frame clones and lacks some. The profile shows 95,000 or so clones, roughly four fifths of them singletons. The TCR sequence derives from a man at least 80 years old with COVID-19, enrolled during active disease. The sequenced sample consisted of peripheral blood. The chain links TRBV5-4 to TRBJ2-5; 12 nucleotides agree with TRBD2. Here the CDR3 reads CASSSGLAGMQETQYF. CDR3 DNA: TGTGCCAGCAGCTCTGGACTAGCGGGGATGCAAGAGACCCAGTACTTC.